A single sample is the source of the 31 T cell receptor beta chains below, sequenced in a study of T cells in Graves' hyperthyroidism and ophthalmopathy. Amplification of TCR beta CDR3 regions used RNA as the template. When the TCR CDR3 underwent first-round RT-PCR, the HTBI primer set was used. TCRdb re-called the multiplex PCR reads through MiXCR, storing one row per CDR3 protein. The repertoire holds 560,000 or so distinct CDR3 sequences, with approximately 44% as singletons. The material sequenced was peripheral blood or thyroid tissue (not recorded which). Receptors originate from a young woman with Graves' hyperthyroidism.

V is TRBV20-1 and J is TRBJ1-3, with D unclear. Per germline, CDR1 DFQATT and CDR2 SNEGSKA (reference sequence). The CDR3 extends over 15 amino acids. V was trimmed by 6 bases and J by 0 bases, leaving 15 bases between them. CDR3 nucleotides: TGCAGTGCCCGACCTCGGTGGCTCTCTGGAAACACCATATATTTT. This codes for CSARPRWLSGNTIYF.

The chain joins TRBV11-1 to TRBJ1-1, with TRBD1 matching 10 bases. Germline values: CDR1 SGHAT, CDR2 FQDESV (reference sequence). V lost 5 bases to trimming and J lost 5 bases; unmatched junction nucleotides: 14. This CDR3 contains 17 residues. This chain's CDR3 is CASSHGQGVRVRTEAFF. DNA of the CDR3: TGTGCCAGCAGCCACGGACAGGGGGTAAGGGTAAGGACTGAAGCTTTCTTT.

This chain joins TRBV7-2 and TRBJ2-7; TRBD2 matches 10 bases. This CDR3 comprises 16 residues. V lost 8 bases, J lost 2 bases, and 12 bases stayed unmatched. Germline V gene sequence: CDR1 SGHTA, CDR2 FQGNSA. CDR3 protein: CASGSWASGRAYEQYF. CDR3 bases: TGTGCCAGCGGTAGCTGGGCTAGCGGGAGAGCCTACGAGCAGTACTTC.

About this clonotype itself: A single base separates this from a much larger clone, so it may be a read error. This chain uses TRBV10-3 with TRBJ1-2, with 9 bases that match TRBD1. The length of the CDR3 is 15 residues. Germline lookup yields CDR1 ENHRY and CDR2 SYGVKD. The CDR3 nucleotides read TGTGCCATCAGTGACCTGGGACAGGGACTCTATGGCTACATCTTC. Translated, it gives CAISDLGQGLYGYIF.

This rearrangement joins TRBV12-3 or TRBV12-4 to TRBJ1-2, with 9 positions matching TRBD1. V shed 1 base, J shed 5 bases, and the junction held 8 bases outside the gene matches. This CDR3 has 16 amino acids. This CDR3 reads CASSLGKQGTGYGYTF. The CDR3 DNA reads TGTGCCAGCAGTTTAGGAAAGCAGGGGACAGGGTATGGCTACACCTTC.

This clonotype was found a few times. The CDR3 coding sequence is TGTGCCAGTAGCCAGAGACAGGGTGGGTACGAGCAGTACTTC. Residues: CASSQRQGGYEQYF. The chain combines TRBV19 with TRBJ2-7; TRBD1 matches at 7 bases. The germline V gene has CDR1 LNHDA and CDR2 SQIVND (reference sequence). The ends lost 6 bases at V and 4 bases at J; junction bases unmatched: 9. CDR3 length: 14 amino acids.

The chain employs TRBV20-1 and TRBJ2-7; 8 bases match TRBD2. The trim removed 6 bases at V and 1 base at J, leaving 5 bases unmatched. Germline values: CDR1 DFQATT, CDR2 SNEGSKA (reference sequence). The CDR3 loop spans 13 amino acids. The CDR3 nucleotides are TGCAGTGCCAGCGGGAGAGGGTCCTACGAGCAGTACTTC. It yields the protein CSASGRGSYEQYF.

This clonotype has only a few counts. The CDR3 sequence is CASSQAGGNTIYF. CDR3 sequence (DNA): TGTGCCAGTAGTCAAGCGGGTGGAAACACCATATATTTT. V and J are TRBV19 and TRBJ1-3, with D uncertain. The CDR3 contains 13 residues. Trimming left V 5 bases short and J 3 bases short, with 8 bases between. CDR1 and CDR2 from the germline V gene are LNHDA and SQIVND (reference sequence).

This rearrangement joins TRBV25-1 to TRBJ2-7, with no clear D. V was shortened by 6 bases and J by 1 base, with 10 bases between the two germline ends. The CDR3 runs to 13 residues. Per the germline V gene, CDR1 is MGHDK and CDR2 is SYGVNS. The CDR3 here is CASSAGWSYEQYF. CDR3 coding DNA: TGTGCCAGCAGCGCCGGGTGGTCCTACGAGCAGTACTTC.

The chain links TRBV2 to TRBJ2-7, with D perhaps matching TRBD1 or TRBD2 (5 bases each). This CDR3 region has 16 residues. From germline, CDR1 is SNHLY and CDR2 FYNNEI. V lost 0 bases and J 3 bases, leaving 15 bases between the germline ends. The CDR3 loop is CASSEASGTAIYEQYF. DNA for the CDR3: TGTGCCAGCAGTGAAGCCTCCGGGACGGCCATCTACGAGCAGTACTTC. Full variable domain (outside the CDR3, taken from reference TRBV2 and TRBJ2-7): EPEVTQTPSHQVTQMGQEVILRCVPISNHLYFYWYRQILGQKVEFLVSFYNNEISEKSEIFDDQFSVERPDGSNFTLKIRSTKLEDSAMYFCASSEASGTAIYEQYFGPGTRLTVT.

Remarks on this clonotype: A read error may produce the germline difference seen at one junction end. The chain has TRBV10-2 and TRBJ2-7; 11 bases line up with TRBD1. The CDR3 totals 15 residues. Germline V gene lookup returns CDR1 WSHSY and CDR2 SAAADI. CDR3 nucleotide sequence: TGTGCCAGCAGCGGGCAGGGACAGGGGGACTACGAGCAGTACTTC. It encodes CASSGQGQGDYEQYF.

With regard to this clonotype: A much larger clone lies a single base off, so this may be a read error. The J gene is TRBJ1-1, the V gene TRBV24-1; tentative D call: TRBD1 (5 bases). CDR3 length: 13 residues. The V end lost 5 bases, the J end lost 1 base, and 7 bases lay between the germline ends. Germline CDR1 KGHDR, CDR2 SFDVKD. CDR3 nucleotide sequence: TGTGCCACCAGTGGACAGTCGAACACTGAAGCTTTCTTT. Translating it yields CATSGQSNTEAFF.

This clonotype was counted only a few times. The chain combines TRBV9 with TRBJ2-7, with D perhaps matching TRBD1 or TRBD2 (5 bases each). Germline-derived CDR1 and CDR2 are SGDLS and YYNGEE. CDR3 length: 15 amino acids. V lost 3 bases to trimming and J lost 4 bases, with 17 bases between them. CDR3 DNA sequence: TGTGCCAGCAGCGGGAATGCTGCTGGGGGTTACGAGCAGTACTTC. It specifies CASSGNAAGGYEQYF.

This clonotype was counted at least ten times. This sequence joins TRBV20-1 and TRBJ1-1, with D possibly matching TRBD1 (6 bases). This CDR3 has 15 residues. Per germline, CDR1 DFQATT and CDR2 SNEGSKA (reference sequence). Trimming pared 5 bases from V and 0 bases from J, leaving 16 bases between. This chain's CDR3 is CSAYGGEDMNTEAFF. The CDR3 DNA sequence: TGCAGTGCTTACGGGGGCGAGGACATGAACACTGAAGCTTTCTTT.

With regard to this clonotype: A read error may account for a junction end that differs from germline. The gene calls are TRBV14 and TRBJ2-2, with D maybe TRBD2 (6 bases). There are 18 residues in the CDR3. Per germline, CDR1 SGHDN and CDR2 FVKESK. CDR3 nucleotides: TGTGCCAGCAGCAAAGACCCCCCCTGGACTACATACACCGGGGAGCTGTTTTTT. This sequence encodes CASSKDPPWTTYTGELFF. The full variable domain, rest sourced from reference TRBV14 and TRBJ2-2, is EAGVTQFPSHSVIEKGQTVTLRCDPISGHDNLYWYRRVMGKEIKFLLHFVKESKQDESGMPNNRFLAERTGGTYSTLKVQPAELEDSGVYFCASSKDPPWTTYTGELFFGEGSRLTVL.

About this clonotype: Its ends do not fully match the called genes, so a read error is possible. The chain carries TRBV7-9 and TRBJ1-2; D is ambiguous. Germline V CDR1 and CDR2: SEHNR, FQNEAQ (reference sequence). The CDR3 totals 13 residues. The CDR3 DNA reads TGTGCCAGCAGCTTCACATGCATCGCTGGCTACACATTC. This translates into CASSFTCIAGYTF. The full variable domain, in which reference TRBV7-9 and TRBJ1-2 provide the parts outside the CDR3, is DTGVSQNPRHKITKRGQNVTFRCDPISEHNRLYWYRQTLGQGPEFLTYFQNEAQLEKSRLLSDRFSAERPKGSFSTLEIQRTEQGDSAMYLCASSFTCIAGYTFGSGTRLTVV.

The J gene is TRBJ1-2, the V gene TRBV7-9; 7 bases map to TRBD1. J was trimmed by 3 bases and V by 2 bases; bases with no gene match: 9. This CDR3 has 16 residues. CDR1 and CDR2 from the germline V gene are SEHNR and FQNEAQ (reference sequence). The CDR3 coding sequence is TGTGCCAGCAGCTTAACCTGGGACAGTTCCCACTATGGCTACACCTTC. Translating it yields CASSLTWDSSHYGYTF.

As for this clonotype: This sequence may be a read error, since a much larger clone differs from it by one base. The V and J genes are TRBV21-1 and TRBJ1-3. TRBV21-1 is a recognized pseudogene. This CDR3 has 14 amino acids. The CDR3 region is CASSKGLYGNTIYF. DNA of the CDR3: TGTGCCAGCAGCAAAGGGTTGTACGGAAACACCATATATTTT.

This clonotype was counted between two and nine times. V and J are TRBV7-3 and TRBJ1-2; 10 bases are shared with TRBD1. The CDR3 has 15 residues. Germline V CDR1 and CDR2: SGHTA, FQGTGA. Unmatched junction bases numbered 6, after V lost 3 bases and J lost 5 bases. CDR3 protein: CASSFGQGVGYGYTF. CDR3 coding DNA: TGTGCCAGCAGCTTCGGACAGGGGGTCGGGTATGGCTACACCTTC.

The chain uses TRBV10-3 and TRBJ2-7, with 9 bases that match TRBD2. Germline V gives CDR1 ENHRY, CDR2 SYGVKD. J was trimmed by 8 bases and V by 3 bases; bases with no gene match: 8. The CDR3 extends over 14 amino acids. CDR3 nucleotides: TGTGCCATCAGTGACTATAGCGGGAGTCGAAAGCAGTACTTC. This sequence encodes CAISDYSGSRKQYF.

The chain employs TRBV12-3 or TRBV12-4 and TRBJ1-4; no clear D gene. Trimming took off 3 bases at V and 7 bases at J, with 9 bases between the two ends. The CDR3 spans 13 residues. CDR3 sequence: CASSLVEGEKLFF. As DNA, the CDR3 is TGTGCCAGCAGTTTGGTGGAGGGTGAAAAACTGTTTTTT.

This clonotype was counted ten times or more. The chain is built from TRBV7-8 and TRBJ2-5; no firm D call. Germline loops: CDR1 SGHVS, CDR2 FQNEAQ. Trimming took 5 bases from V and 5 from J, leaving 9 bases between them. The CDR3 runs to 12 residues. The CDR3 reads CASSRRLETQYF. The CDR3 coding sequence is TGTGCCAGCAGCCGTCGACTGGAGACCCAGTACTTC.

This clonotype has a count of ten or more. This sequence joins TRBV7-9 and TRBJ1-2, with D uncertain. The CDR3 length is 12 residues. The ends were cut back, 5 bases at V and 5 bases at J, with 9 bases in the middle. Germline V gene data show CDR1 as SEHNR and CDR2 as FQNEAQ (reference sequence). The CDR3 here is CASSGRVYGYTF. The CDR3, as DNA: TGTGCCAGCAGCGGAAGGGTTTATGGCTACACCTTC. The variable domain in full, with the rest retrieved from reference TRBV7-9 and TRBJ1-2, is DTGVSQNPRHKITKRGQNVTFRCDPISEHNRLYWYRQTLGQGPEFLTYFQNEAQLEKSRLLSDRFSAERPKGSFSTLEIQRTEQGDSAMYLCASSGRVYGYTFGSGTRLTVV.

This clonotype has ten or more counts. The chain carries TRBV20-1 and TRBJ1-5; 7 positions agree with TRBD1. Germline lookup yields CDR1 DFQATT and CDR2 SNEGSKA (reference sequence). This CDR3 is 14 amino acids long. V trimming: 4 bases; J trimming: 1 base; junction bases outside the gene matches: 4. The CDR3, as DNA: TGCAGTGCTAAACAGGGGAGCAGCAATCAGCCCCAGCATTTT. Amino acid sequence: CSAKQGSSNQPQHF.

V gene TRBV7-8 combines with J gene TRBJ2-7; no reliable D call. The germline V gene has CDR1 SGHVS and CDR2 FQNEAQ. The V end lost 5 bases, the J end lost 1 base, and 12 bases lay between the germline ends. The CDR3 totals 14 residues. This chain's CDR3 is CASSPYGSSYEQYF. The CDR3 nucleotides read TGTGCCAGCAGCCCTTACGGGTCGTCCTACGAGCAGTACTTC.

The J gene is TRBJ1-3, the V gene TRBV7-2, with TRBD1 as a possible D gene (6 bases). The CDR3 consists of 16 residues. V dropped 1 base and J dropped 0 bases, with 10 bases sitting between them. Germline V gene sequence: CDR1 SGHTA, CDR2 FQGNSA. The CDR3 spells CASSLGRGGSGNTIYF. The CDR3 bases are TGTGCCAGCAGCTTAGGTAGAGGGGGCTCTGGAAACACCATATATTTT.

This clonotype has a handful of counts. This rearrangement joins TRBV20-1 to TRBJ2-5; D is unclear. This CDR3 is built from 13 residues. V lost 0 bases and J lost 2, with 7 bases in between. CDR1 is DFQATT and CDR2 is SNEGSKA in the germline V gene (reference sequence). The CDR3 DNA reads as TGCAGTGCTAGAGATCGGCAGCAAGAGACCCAGTACTTC. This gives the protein CSARDRQQETQYF.

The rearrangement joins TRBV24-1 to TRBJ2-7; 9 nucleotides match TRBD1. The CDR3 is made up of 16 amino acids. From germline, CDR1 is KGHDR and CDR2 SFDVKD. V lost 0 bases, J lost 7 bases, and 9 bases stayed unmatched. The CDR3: CATSDLPGQGSDEQYF. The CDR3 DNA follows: TGTGCCACCAGTGATTTGCCAGGACAGGGGAGCGATGAGCAGTACTTC.

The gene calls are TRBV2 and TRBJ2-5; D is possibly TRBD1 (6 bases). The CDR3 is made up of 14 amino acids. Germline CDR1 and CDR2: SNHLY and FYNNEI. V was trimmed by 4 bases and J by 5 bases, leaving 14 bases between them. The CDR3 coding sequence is TGTGCCAGCAGTGGGGTTGGGGGCAGGGAGACCCAGTACTTC. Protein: CASSGVGGRETQYF.

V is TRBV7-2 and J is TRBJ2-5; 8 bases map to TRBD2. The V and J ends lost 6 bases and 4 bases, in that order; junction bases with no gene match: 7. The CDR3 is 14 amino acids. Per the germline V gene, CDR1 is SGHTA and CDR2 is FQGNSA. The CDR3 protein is CASSYPSGRETQYF. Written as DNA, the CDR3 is TGTGCCAGCAGTTACCCGAGCGGGAGAGAGACCCAGTACTTC.

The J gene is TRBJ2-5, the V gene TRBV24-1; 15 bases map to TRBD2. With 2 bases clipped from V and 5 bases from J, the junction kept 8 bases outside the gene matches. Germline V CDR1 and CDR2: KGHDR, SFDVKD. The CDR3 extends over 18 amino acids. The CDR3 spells CATSDSQGTSGRLETQYF. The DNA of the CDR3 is TGTGCCACCAGTGATTCCCAGGGGACTAGCGGGAGGTTGGAGACCCAGTACTTC.